This T cell receptor (beta chain) was profiled in a study of T cells after yellow fever vaccination. Overall study context: Some fractions had low cell numbers, and these were prepared with SMART-Seq v4 Ultra Low Input.

The V end lost 4 bases, the J end lost 0 bases, and 17 bases lay between the germline ends. The CDR3 covers 18 residues. Germline V gene data show CDR1 as SGDLS and CDR2 as YYNGEE. This clonotype was counted many times. One entry per CDR3 protein, called by TCRdb with MiXCR from the 5' RACE reads. This table holds 250,000 or so distinct CDR3 sequences, 3.6% found once. This chain connects TRBV9 to TRBJ1-6, with D possibly being TRBD1 (5 bases). The receptor's source is a man between 18 and 29 years old who received the YFV17D yellow fever vaccine. Sequencing used PBMCs, obtained 15 days after the yellow fever booster vaccination. This CDR3 reads CASSNRDSESSYNSPLHF. The CDR3, as DNA: TGTGCCAGCAGCAACCGGGACTCCGAGAGCTCCTATAATTCACCCCTCCACTTT.